One sample yielded the 18 T cell receptor beta chains listed below, sequenced in a study of cytomegalovirus exposure and HLA in healthy donors. With 60 Vbeta and 13 Jbeta primers, the PCR was carried out. Sequencing was performed with immunoSEQ multiplex PCR; in TCRdb, only in-frame clones are kept and a portion is missing. The table records some 160,000 clones, approximately 72% of them present only once. Sequencing was done on a sample of PBMCs. These receptor sequences come from a man aged 40-49 years in good health and CMV-seronegative.

The V and J genes are TRBV5-6 and TRBJ2-5; 16 bases fit TRBD2. V trimming: 4 bases; J trimming: 5 bases; junction bases outside the gene matches: 11. Germline lookup yields CDR1 SGHDT and CDR2 YYEEEE. The CDR3 is 18 amino acids. The CDR3 region has the DNA TGTGCCAGCAGCCAAGGGACTAGCGGGGGGGCTATCGGTGAGACCCAGTACTTC. Amino acids: CASSQGTSGGAIGETQYF. Using reference TRBV5-6 and TRBJ2-5 for the parts outside the CDR3, the full variable domain is DAGVTQSPTHLIKTRGQQVTLRCSPKSGHDTVSWYQQALGQGPQFIFQYYEEEERQRGNFPDRFSGHQFPNYSSELNVNALLLGDSALYLCASSQGTSGGAIGETQYFGPGTRLLVL.

This clone has only one observation. The chain has TRBV30 and TRBJ2-1, with 9 bases fitting TRBD1. CDR1 and CDR2 from the germline V gene are GTSNPN and SVGIG (reference sequence). The trim removed 6 bases at V and 6 bases at J, leaving 9 bases unmatched. This CDR3 has 14 amino acids. CDR3 nucleotide sequence: TGTGCCTGTACCCCACAGGGGGCCCTCAATGAGCAGTTCTTC. Protein product: CACTPQGALNEQFF.

The genes are TRBV2 and TRBJ1-1; D gene unclear. The V and J ends lost 7 bases and 7 bases respectively, with 16 bases between them. Germline V gene lookup returns CDR1 SNHLY and CDR2 FYNNEI. This CDR3 spans 13 amino acids. CDR3 sequence: CASNVRGKVEAFF. The CDR3 region has the DNA TGTGCCAGCAATGTTCGGGGTAAGGTTGAAGCTTTCTTT.

The DNA of the CDR3 is TGTGCCAGCAGCCAAGAAACTAGCGGAGGATTTTACAATGAGCAGTTCTTC. Its translation is CASSQETSGGFYNEQFF. J is TRBJ2-1 and V is TRBV4-2, with TRBD2 identical over 8 bases. CDR3 length: 17 amino acids. Per the germline V gene, CDR1 is LGHNA and CDR2 is YNFKEQ. After removal of 0 bases from V and 4 bases from J, the junction contained 8 bases not matched to a gene.

A single count supports this clone. At one of its ends the junction is not consistent with the germline gene, which may arise from a read error. V and J are TRBV2 and TRBJ1-5; 8 positions agree with TRBD1. The CDR3 extends over 16 amino acids. Germline V gives CDR1 SNHLY, CDR2 FYNNEI. The CDR3 bases are TGTGCCAGCATCAGGGACAGGAGCATTAGCAATCAGCCCCAGAATTTT. This sequence encodes CASIRDRSISNQPQNF.

The V gene is TRBV19, the J gene TRBJ1-4; 11 bases are shared with TRBD1. CDR1 and CDR2 from the germline V gene are LNHDA and SQIVND (reference sequence). Unmatched junction bases numbered 4, after V lost 3 bases and J lost 7 bases. CDR3 length: 15 residues. CDR3 bases: TGTGCCAGTAGTATGGCCGGGACAGGGGGTGAAAAACTGTTTTTT. This translates into CASSMAGTGGEKLFF. Full variable domain (remainder filled in from reference TRBV19 and TRBJ1-4): DGGITQSPKYLFRKEGQNVTLSCEQNLNHDAMYWYRQDPGQGLRLIYYSQIVNDFQKGDIAEGYSVSREKKESFPLTVTSAQKNPTAFYLCASSMAGTGGEKLFFGSGTQLSVL.

The rearrangement links TRBV7-2 to TRBJ2-1; 7 bases align to TRBD2. This CDR3 comprises 15 residues. Trimming removed 2 bases from V and 15 bases from J; junction bases left unmatched: 16. Germline V gene lookup returns CDR1 SGHTA and CDR2 FQGNSA. In nucleotides, the CDR3 is TGTGCCAGCAGCTTACCTCCGGGACTAACAGTTTACCCGTTCTTC. It yields the protein CASSLPPGLTVYPFF.

Only one count was recorded for this clone. V is TRBV5-1 and J is TRBJ1-1; D unresolved. CDR1 and CDR2 from the germline V gene are SGHRS and YFSETQ. V gave up 4 bases and J gave up 5 bases, with 12 bases separating them. The CDR3 is made up of 13 amino acids. CDR3 amino acids: CASSPGGLTEAFF. CDR3 DNA sequence: TGCGCCAGCAGCCCGGGTGGTTTGACTGAAGCTTTCTTT. The full variable domain, with the rest looked up from reference TRBV5-1 and TRBJ1-1, is KAGVTQTPRYLIKTRGQQVTLSCSPISGHRSVSWYQQTPGQGLQFLFEYFSETQRNKGNFPGRFSGRQFSNSRSEMNVSTLELGDSALYLCASSPGGLTEAFFGQGTRLTVV.

The chain is built from TRBV9 and TRBJ2-1; 9 nucleotides agree with TRBD1. This CDR3 is 15 amino acids long. Trimming removed 0 bases from V and 7 bases from J; junction bases left unmatched: 5. CDR1 and CDR2 from the germline V gene are SGDLS and YYNGEE. The CDR3, as DNA: TGTGCCAGCAGCGTAGAGACAGGGGGTGGGAATGAGCAGTTCTTC. Its protein product is CASSVETGGGNEQFF.

This chain joins TRBV29-1 and TRBJ2-1; 13 positions agree with TRBD2. V was pared by 8 bases and J by 6 bases, with 4 bases of the junction left unmatched. From germline, CDR1 is SQVTM and CDR2 ANQGSEA. This CDR3 has 13 amino acids. The CDR3 DNA reads TGCAGCTCTGGGACTAGCGGGGCCAATGAGCAGTTCTTC. Amino acids: CSSGTSGANEQFF.

V gene TRBV30 combines with J gene TRBJ2-3; TRBD2 is a possible D gene (5 bases). Germline V gene lookup returns CDR1 GTSNPN and CDR2 SVGIG (reference sequence). The CDR3 length is 15 residues. The V end lost 0 bases, the J end lost 6 bases, and 16 bases lay between the germline ends. CDR3 sequence (DNA): TGTGCCTGGAGTGTCTCCCTAGCATTCGGGGATACGCAGTATTTT. This codes for CAWSVSLAFGDTQYF.

The chain joins TRBV28 to TRBJ1-2; D gene ambiguous. Per the germline V gene, CDR1 is MDHEN and CDR2 is SYDVKM. V lost 4 bases and J lost 5, with 17 bases in between. This CDR3 comprises 15 residues. As DNA, the CDR3 is TGTGCCAGCAGTTCCCCCCCTCAGAAATTTTATGGCTACACCTTC. Residues: CASSSPPQKFYGYTF.

The J gene is TRBJ1-2, the V gene TRBV5-1, with TRBD1 as a possible D gene (6 bases). The CDR3 consists of 16 residues. Trimming took 4 bases from V and 5 from J, leaving 21 bases between them. The germline V gene encodes CDR1 SGHRS and CDR2 YFSETQ. CDR3 in DNA: TGCGCCAGCAGCGCCGGACAGCCGCCAGAACGTTATGGCTACACCTTC. Translation gives CASSAGQPPERYGYTF.

The chain links TRBV5-6 to TRBJ2-7; tentative D call: TRBD1 (5 bases). This CDR3 region has 14 residues. CDR1 SGHDT and CDR2 YYEEEE come from the germline V gene. Trimming removed 4 bases at V and 2 bases at J, with 13 bases between. CDR3 coding DNA: TGTGCCAGCAGCCACCCGACAGATACCTACGAGCAGTACTTC. As protein: CASSHPTDTYEQYF.

The chain has TRBV2 and TRBJ2-1, with D possibly TRBD1 on 6 matching bases. Per the germline V gene, CDR1 is SNHLY and CDR2 is FYNNEI. The ends were cut back, 6 bases at V and 0 bases at J, with 21 bases in the middle. The CDR3 is 18 residues long. The CDR3: CASRETGLSSSSYNEQFF. The CDR3 DNA follows: TGTGCCAGCAGAGAGACAGGATTATCCTCGAGCTCCTACAATGAGCAGTTCTTC.

This CDR3 is CASSVSGGPTYEQYF. The CDR3 nucleotides are TGCGCCAGCAGCGTTAGCGGGGGGCCGACCTACGAGCAGTACTTC. The V gene is TRBV5-1, the J gene TRBJ2-7; 10 nucleotides align to TRBD2. Germline-derived CDR1 and CDR2 are SGHRS and YFSETQ. V lost 4 bases, J lost 2 bases, and 6 bases stayed unmatched. The CDR3 has 15 residues.

This sequence joins TRBV6-5 and TRBJ1-5; D ambiguous. The V gene lost 2 bases and the J gene lost 0 bases, with 8 bases spanning the gap. The CDR3 spans 15 residues. Germline values: CDR1 MNHEY, CDR2 SVGAGI. DNA for the CDR3: TGTGCCAGCAGTTACGGCCAGTATAGCAATCAGCCCCAGCATTTT. Its protein is CASSYGQYSNQPQHF.

The gene calls are TRBV2 and TRBJ1-3; weak D call: TRBD1 (6 bases). The germline V and J ends were trimmed by 6 bases and 4 bases, with 13 bases remaining between them. CDR3 length: 14 amino acids. Per the germline V gene, CDR1 is SNHLY and CDR2 is FYNNEI. The CDR3 coding sequence is TGTGCCAGCAGGGACAGCTCGTCCGGAAACACCATATATTTT. Translation gives CASRDSSSGNTIYF.